This T cell receptor beta chain comes out of a study of identifying expanded T cells in peripheral blood. Notes on the study in general: Clone count variance between approximately two-week samples rose with total template count. About 1.2 clones differed between technical replicates, versus approximately 16 and 19 over time.

Using immunoSEQ multiplex PCR, the repertoire was profiled, and TCRdb retains in-frame clones only, with some absent. The sample holds tens of thousands of clones, around 83% seen once. Collection occurred without any documented infections or immune events in donors. Trimming stripped 6 bases from V and 4 bases from J, with 16 bases between. The CDR3 contains 15 residues. Germline CDR1 reads MNHEY; CDR2 reads SVGAGI. As concerns this clone: Its target is unknown.

This receptor was obtained from a person between 18 and 75 years old in good health. V is TRBV6-5 and J is TRBJ1-3; a weak D match, TRBD1 (5 bases). What was sequenced was blood. The CDR3 DNA sequence: TGTGCCAGCAGCCCGTCCCAGGGAGCCGGAAACACCATATATTTT. Its translation: CASSPSQGAGNTIYF.